This record looks at one TCR beta chain sequence and its context. This sample is part of a study of blood T cell repertoires in COVID-19. Across the whole study: Samples of COVID-19 (acute and convalescent) were obtained from the United States, Italy and Spain. From T cells, B-cell-depleted T cells, or PBMCs came the material, which was cDNA or gDNA.

The CDR3 spans 15 residues. Trimming removed 6 bases from V and 4 bases from J, with 19 bases in between. CDR1 and CDR2 from the germline V gene are SGHVS and FNYEAQ. Method: immunoSEQ multiplex PCR; TCRdb's copy keeps in-frame clones and lacks some. The sample yields around 130,000 clones, over 75% seen once. This clonotype was sampled from a man in his sixties with acute or convalescent COVID-19. This chain joins TRBV7-6 and TRBJ2-7; the D gene is possibly TRBD1 (6 bases). The source material was peripheral blood. CDR3 DNA sequence: TGTGCCAGCAGTCTCGGGGCACAGGGAAATTACGAGCAGTACTTC. It encodes CASSLGAQGNYEQYF.